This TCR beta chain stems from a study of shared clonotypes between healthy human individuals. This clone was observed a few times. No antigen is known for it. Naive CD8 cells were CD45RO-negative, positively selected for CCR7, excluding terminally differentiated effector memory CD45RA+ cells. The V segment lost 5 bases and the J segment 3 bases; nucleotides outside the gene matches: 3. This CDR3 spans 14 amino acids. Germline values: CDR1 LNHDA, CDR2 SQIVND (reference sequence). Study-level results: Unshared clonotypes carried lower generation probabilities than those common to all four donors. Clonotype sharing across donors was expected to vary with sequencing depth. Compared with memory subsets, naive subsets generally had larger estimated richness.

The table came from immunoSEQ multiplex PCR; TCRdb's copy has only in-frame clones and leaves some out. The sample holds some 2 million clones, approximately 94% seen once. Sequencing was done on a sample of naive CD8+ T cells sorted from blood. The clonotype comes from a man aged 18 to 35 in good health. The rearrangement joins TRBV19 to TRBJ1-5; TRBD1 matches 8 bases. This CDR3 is CASSQDRDNQPQHF. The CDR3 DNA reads TGTGCCAGTAGTCAGGACAGGGACAATCAGCCCCAGCATTTT.